This T cell receptor (beta chain) was recovered during a study of blood T cell repertoires in COVID-19. Study-wide background: PBMCs, B-cell-depleted T cells, or T cells provided the cDNA or gDNA that made up the material.

The CDR3 is made up of 14 amino acids. The V gene lost 3 bases and the J gene lost 13 bases, with 16 bases spanning the gap. Germline values: CDR1 LNHNV, CDR2 YYDKDF (reference sequence). Libraries were prepared by immunoSEQ multiplex PCR; TCRdb keeps only in-frame clonotypes and omits some of them. The sample shows approximately 300,000 clones, roughly 86% of them seen only once. Sequencing was done on a sample of peripheral blood. The chain combines TRBV15 with TRBJ1-6, with a possible D match to TRBD1 (6 bases). This clonotype originated in a woman in her 30s with COVID-19, enrolled during active disease. CDR3 DNA sequence: TGTGCCACCAGCAGTGAACTCAGGGGTGGGCCCCTCCACTTT. It codes for CATSSELRGGPLHF.